These 28 T cell receptor beta chains came from one sample sequenced in a study of CD8+ T cells in alopecia areata. RNA was isolated and reverse transcribed to cDNA, the sequencing template. Clones were sequenced by immunoSEQ multiplex PCR, and TCRdb holds only the in-frame ones, with some missing. The table includes 130,000 or so clones, approximately 57% detected once. The treatment was: oral pan-JAK inhibitor, 5-10 mg twice daily. Specimen: CD4+ T cells sorted from blood, collected at week 4, from a patient treated with tofacitinib. The source is a human donor with alopecia areata.

This sequence joins TRBV27 and TRBJ1-1; D is unclear. This CDR3 has 13 amino acids. V was shortened by 6 bases and J by 0 bases, with 8 bases between the two germline ends. Germline CDR1 and CDR2: MNHEY and SMNVEV (reference sequence). CDR3 region: CASRQIMNTEAFF. CDR3 nucleotide sequence: TGTGCCAGCAGACAAATTATGAACACTGAAGCTTTCTTT.

Only a few counts were recorded for this clone. The chain links TRBV4-3 to TRBJ2-7, with 7 nucleotides matching TRBD1. The length of the CDR3 is 14 residues. Germline V gene lookup returns CDR1 LGHNA and CDR2 YSLEER. The V gene end was trimmed by 0 bases and the J gene end by 4 bases; junction bases not matched to a gene: 3. In DNA, the CDR3 is TGCGCCAGCAGCCAAGATCCGACAGGGTACGAGCAGTACTTC. It codes for CASSQDPTGYEQYF.

V is TRBV4-3 and J is TRBJ2-7; no clear D gene. Germline CDR1 reads LGHNA; CDR2 reads YSLEER. V shed 1 base and J shed 0 bases, with 4 bases lying between them. This CDR3 is 13 amino acids long. Here the CDR3 reads CASSQGLSYEQYF. The CDR3 DNA sequence: TGCGCCAGCAGCCAAGGGCTCTCCTACGAGCAGTACTTC.

The chain employs TRBV10-3 and TRBJ2-1; maybe TRBD2 (6 bases). The CDR3 sequence is 13 residues long. V lost 5 bases, J lost 7 bases, and 12 bases lay in between. CDR1 ENHRY and CDR2 SYGVKD come from the germline V gene. In nucleotides, the CDR3 is TGTGCCATCAGTCCGGGAGTAGGAAATGAGCAGTTCTTC. Encoded protein: CAISPGVGNEQFF.

This clone has a single count. V and J are TRBV29-1 and TRBJ2-4, with unresolved D. Germline V lookup: CDR1 SQVTM, CDR2 ANQGSEA. With 4 bases removed from V and 8 bases from J, the gap between germline ends came to 15 bases. CDR3 length: 13 amino acids. CDR3 residues: CSVVPSYGDIQYF. As DNA, the CDR3 is TGCAGCGTTGTACCCTCCTATGGCGACATTCAGTACTTC.

This clone was seen just once. The chain combines TRBV19 with TRBJ2-5, with TRBD2 identical over 7 bases. Germline CDR1 is LNHDA and CDR2 is SQIVND (reference sequence). V lost 5 bases and J lost 2; bases outside the gene matches: 8. The CDR3 has 15 amino acids. The CDR3 region is CASSLQRGTQETQYF. The CDR3, as DNA: TGTGCCAGTAGTCTCCAGCGGGGTACTCAAGAGACCCAGTACTTC. The entire variable domain, with the rest obtained from reference TRBV19 and TRBJ2-5, is as follows: DGGITQSPKYLFRKEGQNVTLSCEQNLNHDAMYWYRQDPGQGLRLIYYSQIVNDFQKGDIAEGYSVSREKKESFPLTVTSAQKNPTAFYLCASSLQRGTQETQYFGPGTRLLVL.

Concerning this clone itself: Other DNA sequences from this sample encode an identical CDR3 as well. The J gene is TRBJ2-1, the V gene TRBV10-3; unclear D gene. Between the trimmed V and J ends, which lost 2 bases and 7 bases, there was a span of 3 bases. The CDR3 is 11 residues long. Germline lookup yields CDR1 ENHRY and CDR2 SYGVKD. The CDR3 loop reads CAISEDNEQFF. The CDR3 nucleotides read TGTGCCATCAGTGAGGATAATGAGCAGTTCTTC.

The genes are TRBV5-4 and TRBJ1-2, with D maybe TRBD1 (6 bases). Trimming took off 3 bases at V and 6 bases at J, with 18 bases between the two ends. The CDR3 loop spans 15 amino acids. Per the germline V gene, CDR1 is SGHNT and CDR2 is YYREEE (reference sequence). In DNA form, the CDR3 reads TGTGCCAGCAGCTCAATTTCGGGACAAAATGATGGCTACACCTTC. The encoded protein is CASSSISGQNDGYTF.

This sequence joins TRBV23-1 and TRBJ2-4, with 9 bases identical to TRBD2. TRBV23-1 is filed as an ORF, its function uncertain. The ends lost 2 bases at V and 9 bases at J; junction bases unmatched: 8. This CDR3 contains 15 residues. CDR3 coding DNA: TGCGCCAGCAGTCAAAGAGCGGGAGGAAACGGCATTCAGTACTTC. Translated: CASSQRAGGNGIQYF.

V usage is TRBV29-1 and J usage is TRBJ2-3; possible D gene TRBD2, 5 bases. Trimming cost V 4 bases and J 3 bases, with 17 bases left between them. The CDR3 has 15 residues. The germline V gene has CDR1 SQVTM and CDR2 ANQGSEA. The DNA of the CDR3 is TGCAGCGTTGTTTCGGGATCCCTGGAGACAGATACGCAGTATTTT. Protein product: CSVVSGSLETDTQYF.

DNA for the CDR3: TGTGCCATCAGTGTAAAGGGACTCCTCACAGATACGCAGTATTTT. This codes for CAISVKGLLTDTQYF. The chain carries TRBV10-3 and TRBJ2-3; tentative D call: TRBD2 (6 bases). This CDR3 region has 15 residues. Trimming pared 4 bases from V and 2 bases from J, leaving 13 bases between. Germline CDR1 ENHRY, CDR2 SYGVKD.

This chain links TRBV5-6 with TRBJ2-7; 7 positions match TRBD1. This CDR3 contains 14 residues. V gave up 1 base and J gave up 2 bases; unmatched junction bases: 3. Germline lookup yields CDR1 SGHDT and CDR2 YYEEEE. DNA for the CDR3: TGTGCCAGCAGCTTGACAGGGGCCCCCTACGAGCAGTACTTC. It is translated as CASSLTGAPYEQYF.

The chain carries TRBV6-5 and TRBJ2-7, with D perhaps TRBD1 (5 bases). The germline V gene has CDR1 MNHEY and CDR2 SVGAGI. Trimming shortened V by 2 bases and J by 3 bases, and 11 bases separated the two germline ends. The CDR3 consists of 14 residues. The CDR3 DNA follows: TGTGCCAGCAGTTACGCCCTGACAGACTACGAGCAGTACTTC. It is translated as CASSYALTDYEQYF.

This clone has just a few counts. The rearrangement joins TRBV29-1 to TRBJ1-1; D gene uncertain. Trimming removed 2 bases at V and 3 bases at J, with 7 bases between. The CDR3 consists of 12 residues. Germline V gene data show CDR1 as SQVTM and CDR2 as ANQGSEA. CDR3 bases: TGCAGCGTTGAATCAGGTGACACTGAAGCTTTCTTT. This encodes CSVESGDTEAFF.

The rearrangement joins TRBV10-3 to TRBJ2-7; D is perhaps TRBD1 (5 bases). Deletions cut 2 bases from V and 5 bases from J, with 13 bases between. Germline V lookup: CDR1 ENHRY, CDR2 SYGVKD. CDR3 length equals 14 residues. The CDR3 DNA follows: TGTGCCATCAGTGAGACCAGGGCGGTCAACGAGCAGTACTTC. Translated: CAISETRAVNEQYF.

This clone was seen a few times. The rearrangement uses TRBV28 and TRBJ1-2, with D hard to call. V shed 3 bases and J shed 6 bases, with 8 bases lying between them. Germline values: CDR1 MDHEN, CDR2 SYDVKM. This CDR3 contains 12 residues. CDR3 in DNA: TGTGCCAGCAGTTTGTTAGCGGATGGCTACACCTTC. Its protein product is CASSLLADGYTF.

The V call is TRBV27, the J call TRBJ2-1, with unresolved D. The CDR3 length is 15 residues. Germline CDR1 and CDR2: MNHEY and SMNVEV (reference sequence). With 3 bases removed from V and 6 bases from J, the gap between germline ends came to 15 bases. CDR3 region: CASSLAVAAANEQFF. The CDR3, as DNA: TGTGCCAGCAGTTTGGCGGTGGCGGCAGCCAATGAGCAGTTCTTC.

The rearrangement uses TRBV29-1 and TRBJ2-6; D uncertain. The V gene lost 4 bases and the J gene lost 6 bases, with 10 bases spanning the gap. The length of the CDR3 is 13 residues. Germline V gene sequence: CDR1 SQVTM, CDR2 ANQGSEA. CDR3 in DNA: TGCAGCGTTGGGAGTTCGGCGGCCAACGTCCTGACTTTC. Protein: CSVGSSAANVLTF.

This sequence joins TRBV6-5 and TRBJ2-3; TRBD1 might be the D (5 bases). V lost 7 bases and J lost 4, with 12 bases in between. The V gene's germline CDR1 is MNHEY and CDR2 SVGAGI. CDR3 size: 13 residues. CDR3 in amino acids: CASTQIGADTQYF. The CDR3 DNA reads as TGTGCCAGCACGCAGATAGGGGCAGATACGCAGTATTTT.

The chain has TRBV28 and TRBJ2-1, with a weak D call TRBD2 (6 bases). The CDR3 contains 15 residues. CDR1 and CDR2 (germline): MDHEN, SYDVKM. Trimming removed 6 bases from V and 0 bases from J, with 12 bases in between. CDR3 in DNA: TGTGCCAGCAGCCTGGGACTTAGCTCCTACAATGAGCAGTTCTTC. It yields the protein CASSLGLSSYNEQFF.

V gene TRBV23-1 combines with J gene TRBJ1-2; unclear D gene. TRBV23-1 is an ORF; its function is uncertain. This CDR3 has 13 residues. Between the trimmed V and J ends, which lost 0 bases and 5 bases, there was a span of 7 bases. CDR3 loop: CASSQSAQYGYTF. CDR3 nucleotide sequence: TGCGCCAGCAGTCAATCTGCACAGTATGGCTACACCTTC.

CDR3 protein: CAWTLGFRRGTYGYTF. For the CDR3, the DNA is TGTGCCTGGACACTGGGGTTTCGCCGCGGGACCTATGGCTACACCTTC. This chain uses TRBV30 with TRBJ1-2; TRBD1 might be the D (5 bases). Germline assignment: CDR1 GTSNPN and CDR2 SVGIG (reference sequence). The CDR3 has 16 amino acids. V was pared by 4 bases and J by 4 bases, with 22 bases between.

The chain carries TRBV10-3 and TRBJ1-2; possibly TRBD1 for D (5 bases). In germline, CDR1 is ENHRY, CDR2 SYGVKD. V gave up 2 bases and J gave up 4 bases, with 11 bases separating them. This CDR3 has 14 amino acids. CDR3 sequence reads: CAISEAQGSYGYTF. DNA for the CDR3: TGTGCCATCAGTGAGGCCCAGGGATCCTATGGCTACACCTTC.

The V and J genes are TRBV18 and TRBJ2-5; the D gene is possibly TRBD2 (5 bases). V lost 0 bases and J 7 bases, leaving 15 bases between the germline ends. CDR1 KGHSH and CDR2 LQKENI come from the germline V gene. The CDR3 loop spans 15 amino acids. CDR3 DNA sequence: TGTGCCAGCTCACCACCGATCGGGAAAGGAGGGACCCAGTACTTC. Its protein is CASSPPIGKGGTQYF.

The rearrangement uses TRBV2 and TRBJ2-3; D possibly corresponds to TRBD1 (6 bases). Trimming shortened V by 7 bases and J by 8 bases, and 19 bases separated the two germline ends. CDR3 length: 14 residues. Looked up from germline, CDR1 is SNHLY and CDR2 is FYNNEI. The CDR3 nucleotides read TGTGCCAGCACTCTCGGGGATCCACAGGGTACGCAGTATTTT. Translated: CASTLGDPQGTQYF. The whole variable domain, remainder taken from reference TRBV2 and TRBJ2-3, is EPEVTQTPSHQVTQMGQEVILRCVPISNHLYFYWYRQILGQKVEFLVSFYNNEISEKSEIFDDQFSVERPDGSNFTLKIRSTKLEDSAMYFCASTLGDPQGTQYFGPGTRLTVL.

V is TRBV6-1 and J is TRBJ1-2; D ambiguous. The CDR3 is made up of 14 amino acids. Germline V gene data show CDR1 as MNHNS and CDR2 as SASEGT. Deletions cut 6 bases from V and 2 bases from J, with 13 bases between. CDR3 amino acids: CASRSIPRNYGYTF. As DNA, the CDR3 is TGTGCCAGCAGGTCCATCCCCCGCAACTATGGCTACACCTTC.

This clone was recorded a few times. This chain connects TRBV4-2 to TRBJ1-1; 10 bases map to TRBD1. Germline-derived CDR1 and CDR2 are LGHNA and YNFKEQ. The CDR3 is made up of 17 amino acids. The ends lost 2 bases at V and 2 bases at J; junction bases unmatched: 8. CDR3 region: CASSQSARQGANTEAFF. In DNA, the CDR3 is TGTGCCAGCAGCCAATCCGCCCGACAGGGGGCCAACACTGAAGCTTTCTTT.

This clone was observed once. This chain connects TRBV4-3 to TRBJ1-5; 7 bases are a match to TRBD1. The CDR3 length is 15 residues. From germline, CDR1 is LGHNA and CDR2 YSLEER. V lost 1 base, J lost 2 bases, and 2 bases stayed unmatched. The CDR3 DNA is TGCGCCAGCAGCCAAGGAACAGGGGGCAATCAGCCCCAGCATTTT. It is translated as CASSQGTGGNQPQHF.